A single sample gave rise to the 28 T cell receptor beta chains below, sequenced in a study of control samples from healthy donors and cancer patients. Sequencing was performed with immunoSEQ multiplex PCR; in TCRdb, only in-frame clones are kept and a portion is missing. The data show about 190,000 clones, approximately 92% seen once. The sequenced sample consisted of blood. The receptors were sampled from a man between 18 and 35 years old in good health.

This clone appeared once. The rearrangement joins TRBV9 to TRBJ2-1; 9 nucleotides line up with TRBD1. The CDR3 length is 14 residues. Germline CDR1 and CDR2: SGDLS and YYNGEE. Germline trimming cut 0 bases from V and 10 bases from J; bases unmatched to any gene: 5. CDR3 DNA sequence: TGTGCCAGCAGCGTAGGAGACAGGGGGTTGGAGCAGTTCTTC. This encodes CASSVGDRGLEQFF.

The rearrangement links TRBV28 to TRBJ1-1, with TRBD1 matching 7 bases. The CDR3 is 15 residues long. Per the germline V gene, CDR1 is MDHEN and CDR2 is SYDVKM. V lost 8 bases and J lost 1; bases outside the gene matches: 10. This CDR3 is CASHSGGGENTEAFF. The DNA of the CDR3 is TGTGCCAGCCATTCCGGAGGGGGCGAGAACACTGAAGCTTTCTTT.

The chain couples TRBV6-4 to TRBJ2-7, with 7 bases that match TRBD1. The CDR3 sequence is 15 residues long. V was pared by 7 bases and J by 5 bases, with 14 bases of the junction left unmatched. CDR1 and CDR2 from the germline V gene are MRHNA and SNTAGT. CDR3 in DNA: TGTGCCAGCACCCCCGGCGGAAGGGGGCCCGACGAGCAGTACTTC. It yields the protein CASTPGGRGPDEQYF.

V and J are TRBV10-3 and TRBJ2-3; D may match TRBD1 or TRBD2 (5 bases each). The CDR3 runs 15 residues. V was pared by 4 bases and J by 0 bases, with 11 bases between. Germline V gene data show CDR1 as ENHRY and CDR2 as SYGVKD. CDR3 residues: CAISAGLASTDTQYF. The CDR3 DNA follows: TGTGCCATCAGTGCAGGGTTAGCGAGCACAGATACGCAGTATTTT.

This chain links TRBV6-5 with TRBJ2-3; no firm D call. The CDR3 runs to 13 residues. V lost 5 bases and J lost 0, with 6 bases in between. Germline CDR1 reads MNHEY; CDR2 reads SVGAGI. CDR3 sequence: CASSPFSTDTQYF. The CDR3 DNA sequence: TGTGCCAGCAGTCCCTTTAGCACAGATACGCAGTATTTT.

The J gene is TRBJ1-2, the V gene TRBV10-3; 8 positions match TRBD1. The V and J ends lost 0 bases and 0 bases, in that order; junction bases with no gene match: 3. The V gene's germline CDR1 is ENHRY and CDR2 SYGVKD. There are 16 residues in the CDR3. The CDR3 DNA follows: TGTGCCATCAGTGAGTCGAGACAGGGGCCTAACTATGGCTACACCTTC. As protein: CAISESRQGPNYGYTF.

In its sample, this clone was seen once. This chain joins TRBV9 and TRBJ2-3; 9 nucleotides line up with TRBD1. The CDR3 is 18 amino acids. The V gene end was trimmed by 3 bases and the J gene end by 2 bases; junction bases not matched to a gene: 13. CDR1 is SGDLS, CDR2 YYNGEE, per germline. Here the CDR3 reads CASSAEPSGTGPTDTQYF. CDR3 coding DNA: TGTGCCAGCAGCGCCGAACCCTCCGGGACAGGGCCCACAGATACGCAGTATTTT.

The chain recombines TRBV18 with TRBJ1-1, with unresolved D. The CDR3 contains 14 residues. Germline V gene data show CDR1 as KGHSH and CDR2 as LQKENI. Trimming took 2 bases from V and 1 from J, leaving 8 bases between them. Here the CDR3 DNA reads TGTGCCAGCTCACCAATGCGGGAGAACACTGAAGCTTTCTTT. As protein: CASSPMRENTEAFF.

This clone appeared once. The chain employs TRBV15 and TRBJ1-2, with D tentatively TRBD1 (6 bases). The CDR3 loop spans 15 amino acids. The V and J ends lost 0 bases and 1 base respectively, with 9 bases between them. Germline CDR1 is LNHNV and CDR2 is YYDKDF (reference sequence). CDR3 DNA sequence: TGTGCCACCAGCAGAGACAGGACAGTTAACTATGGCTACACCTTC. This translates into CATSRDRTVNYGYTF.

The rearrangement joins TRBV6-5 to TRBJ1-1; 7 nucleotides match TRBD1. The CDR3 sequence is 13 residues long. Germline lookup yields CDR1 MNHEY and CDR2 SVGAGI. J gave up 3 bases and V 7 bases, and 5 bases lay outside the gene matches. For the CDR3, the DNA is TGTGCCAGCACCCTACAGGGGTACACTGAAGCTTTCTTT. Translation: CASTLQGYTEAFF.

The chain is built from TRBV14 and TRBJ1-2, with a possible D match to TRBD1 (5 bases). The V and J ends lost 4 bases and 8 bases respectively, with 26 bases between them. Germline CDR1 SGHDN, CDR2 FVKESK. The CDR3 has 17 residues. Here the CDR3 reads CASSPLISGTDMGGYTF. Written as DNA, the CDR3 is TGTGCCAGCAGCCCACTAATCTCCGGGACTGACATGGGGGGCTACACCTTC.

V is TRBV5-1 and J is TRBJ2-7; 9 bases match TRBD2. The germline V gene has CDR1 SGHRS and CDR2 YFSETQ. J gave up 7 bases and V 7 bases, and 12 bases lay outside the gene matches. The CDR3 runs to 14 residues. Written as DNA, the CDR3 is TGCGCCAGCTCTGAGGGCGGGGGGGCCTGGGAGCAGTACTTC. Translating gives CASSEGGGAWEQYF. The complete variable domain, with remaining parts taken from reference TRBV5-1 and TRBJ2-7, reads KAGVTQTPRYLIKTRGQQVTLSCSPISGHRSVSWYQQTPGQGLQFLFEYFSETQRNKGNFPGRFSGRQFSNSRSEMNVSTLELGDSALYLCASSEGGGAWEQYFGPGTRLTVT.

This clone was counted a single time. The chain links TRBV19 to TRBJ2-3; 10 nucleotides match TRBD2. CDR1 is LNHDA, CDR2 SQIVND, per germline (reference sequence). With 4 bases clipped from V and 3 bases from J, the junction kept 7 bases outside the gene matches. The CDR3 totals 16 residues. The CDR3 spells CASSNSWTSGTDTQYF. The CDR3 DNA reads TGTGCCAGTAGTAATTCCTGGACTAGCGGTACAGATACGCAGTATTTT.

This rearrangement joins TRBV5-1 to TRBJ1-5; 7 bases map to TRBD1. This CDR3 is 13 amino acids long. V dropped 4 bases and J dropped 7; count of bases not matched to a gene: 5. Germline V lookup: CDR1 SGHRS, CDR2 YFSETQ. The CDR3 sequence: CASSSWTGQPQHF. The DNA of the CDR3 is TGCGCCAGCAGCAGCTGGACAGGCCAGCCCCAGCATTTT.

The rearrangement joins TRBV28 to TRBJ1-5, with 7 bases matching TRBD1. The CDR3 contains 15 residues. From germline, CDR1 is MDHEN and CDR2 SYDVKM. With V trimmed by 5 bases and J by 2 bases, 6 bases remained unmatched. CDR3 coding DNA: TGTGCCAGCAGTACAGGGGAGGGGCGCAATCAGCCCCAGCATTTT. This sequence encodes CASSTGEGRNQPQHF.

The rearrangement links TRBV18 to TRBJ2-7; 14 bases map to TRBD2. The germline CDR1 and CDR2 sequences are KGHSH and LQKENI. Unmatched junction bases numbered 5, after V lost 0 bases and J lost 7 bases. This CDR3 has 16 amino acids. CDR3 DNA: TGTGCCAGCTCACCACCGGAGACTAGCGGGGGGGCAGAGCAGTACTTC. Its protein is CASSPPETSGGAEQYF.

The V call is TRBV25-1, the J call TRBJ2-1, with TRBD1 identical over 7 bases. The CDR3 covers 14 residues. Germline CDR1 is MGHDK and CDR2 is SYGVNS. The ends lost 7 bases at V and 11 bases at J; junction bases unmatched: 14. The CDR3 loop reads CASTPGTEPHKQFF. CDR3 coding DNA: TGTGCCAGCACCCCCGGGACAGAGCCCCATAAGCAGTTCTTC.

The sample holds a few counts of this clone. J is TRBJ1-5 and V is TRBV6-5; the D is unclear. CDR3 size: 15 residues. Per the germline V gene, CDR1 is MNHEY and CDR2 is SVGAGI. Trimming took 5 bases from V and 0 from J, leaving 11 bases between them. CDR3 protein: CASSLRRYSNQPQHF. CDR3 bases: TGTGCCAGCAGTCTCAGGCGGTATAGCAATCAGCCCCAGCATTTT.

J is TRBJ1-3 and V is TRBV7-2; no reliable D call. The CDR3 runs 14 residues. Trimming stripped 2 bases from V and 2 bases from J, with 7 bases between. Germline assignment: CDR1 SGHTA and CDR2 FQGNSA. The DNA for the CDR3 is TGTGCCAGCAGCTTACAGAGAACTGGAAACACCATATATTTT. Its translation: CASSLQRTGNTIYF.

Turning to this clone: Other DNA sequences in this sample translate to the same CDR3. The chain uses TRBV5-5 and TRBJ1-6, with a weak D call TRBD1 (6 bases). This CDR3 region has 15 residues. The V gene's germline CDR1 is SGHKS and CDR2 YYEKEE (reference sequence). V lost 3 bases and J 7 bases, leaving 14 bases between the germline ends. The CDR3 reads CASSWWGGLNSPLHF. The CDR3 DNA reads TGTGCCAGCAGCTGGTGGGGGGGGCTGAATTCACCCCTCCACTTT.

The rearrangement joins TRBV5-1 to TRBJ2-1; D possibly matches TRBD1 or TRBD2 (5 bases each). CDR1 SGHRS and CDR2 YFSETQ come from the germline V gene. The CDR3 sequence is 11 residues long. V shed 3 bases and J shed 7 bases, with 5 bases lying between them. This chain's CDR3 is CASSWGNEQFF. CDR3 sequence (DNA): TGCGCCAGCAGCTGGGGGAATGAGCAGTTCTTC.

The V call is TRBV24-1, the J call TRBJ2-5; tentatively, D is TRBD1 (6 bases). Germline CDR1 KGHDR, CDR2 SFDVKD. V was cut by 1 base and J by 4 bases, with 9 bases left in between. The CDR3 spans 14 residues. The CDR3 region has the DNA TGTGCCACCAGTGATTTTCCAGGGGTAGAGACCCAGTACTTC. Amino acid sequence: CATSDFPGVETQYF.

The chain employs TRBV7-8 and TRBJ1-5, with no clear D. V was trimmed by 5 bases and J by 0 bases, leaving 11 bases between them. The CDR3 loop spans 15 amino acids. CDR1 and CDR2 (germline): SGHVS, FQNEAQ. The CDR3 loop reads CASSLAVNSNQPQHF. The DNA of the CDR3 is TGTGCCAGCAGCCTCGCAGTAAATAGCAATCAGCCCCAGCATTTT.

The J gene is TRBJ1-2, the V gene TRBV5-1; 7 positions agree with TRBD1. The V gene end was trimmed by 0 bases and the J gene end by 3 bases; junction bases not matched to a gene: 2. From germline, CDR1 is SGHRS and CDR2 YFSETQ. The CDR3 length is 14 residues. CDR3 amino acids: CASSLDRGYYGYTF. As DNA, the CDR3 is TGCGCCAGCAGCTTGGACAGGGGATACTATGGCTACACCTTC.

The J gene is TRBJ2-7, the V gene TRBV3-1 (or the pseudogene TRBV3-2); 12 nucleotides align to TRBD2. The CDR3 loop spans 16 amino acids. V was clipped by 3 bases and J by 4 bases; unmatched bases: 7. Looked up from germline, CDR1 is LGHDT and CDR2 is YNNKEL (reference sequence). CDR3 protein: CASSHSLAGGLYEQYF. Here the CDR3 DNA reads TGTGCCAGCAGCCATTCCCTAGCGGGGGGGCTTTACGAGCAGTACTTC.

CDR3 nucleotide sequence: TGTGCCAGCAGCTTAACAGGACAGGGAGATGGCTACACCTTC. This gives the protein CASSLTGQGDGYTF. The gene calls are TRBV11-1 and TRBJ1-2, with 8 bases matching TRBD1. The germline V gene encodes CDR1 SGHAT and CDR2 FQDESV (reference sequence). There are 14 residues in the CDR3. V was clipped by 2 bases and J by 6 bases; unmatched bases: 5. The whole variable domain, filled in from reference TRBV11-1 and TRBJ1-2, reads EAEVAQSPRYKITEKSQAVAFWCDPISGHATLYWYRQILGQGPELLVQFQDESVVDDSQLPKDRFSAERLKGVDSTLKIQPAELGDSAMYLCASSLTGQGDGYTFGSGTRLTVV.

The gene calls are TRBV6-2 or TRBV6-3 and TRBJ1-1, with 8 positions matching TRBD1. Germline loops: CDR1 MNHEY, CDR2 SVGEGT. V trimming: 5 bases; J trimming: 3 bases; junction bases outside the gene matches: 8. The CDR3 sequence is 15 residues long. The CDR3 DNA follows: TGTGCCAGCAGTGCGACAGGGGCAGGGGACACTGAAGCTTTCTTT. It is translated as CASSATGAGDTEAFF.

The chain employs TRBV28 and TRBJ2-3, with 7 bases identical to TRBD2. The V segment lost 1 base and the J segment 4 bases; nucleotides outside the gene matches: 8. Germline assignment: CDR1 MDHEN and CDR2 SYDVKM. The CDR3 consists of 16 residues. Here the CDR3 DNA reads TGTGCCAGCAGTTTATCGGTGGGGGGGACGTCAGATACGCAGTATTTT. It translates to CASSLSVGGTSDTQYF.